This TCR beta chain originates from a study of Tregs in tolerant kidney transplant recipients. Study-level results: Activated donor B cell expansion appeared to reveal the most relevant donor-specific TCRbeta repertoire. This study did not directly address biological reproducibility.

Generated by immunoSEQ multiplex PCR, the TCRdb table keeps only in-frame clones and is missing some. Altogether nearly 50,000 clones are present, more than 70% being singletons, with the ten largest covering 15%. Related graft donors supplied nonmyeloablative bone marrow transplants, and mixed chimerism was transient. Unstimulated regulatory T cells (CD4+CD25+CD127-), CD4+CD25- non-regulatory cells, CD4 and CD8 cells were FACS-sorted from thawed PBMCs. The V gene lost 3 bases and the J gene lost 5 bases, with 17 bases spanning the gap. The CDR3 is 16 residues long. Per the germline V gene, CDR1 is SGHTA and CDR2 is FQGTGA. For this clone: Its antigen is unidentified.

Specimen: CD8+ T cells from blood (PBMCs), collected 12 months after the transplant. The sequence was collected from a human patient who received a combined kidney and bone marrow transplant. Some T cells may originate from the graft donor. The chain employs TRBV7-3 and TRBJ2-1; a weak D match, TRBD2 (6 bases). CDR3 DNA sequence: TGTGCCAGCAGCTTCAGACCCACGGGAGCGAACAATGAGCAGTTCTTC. Translating it yields CASSFRPTGANNEQFF.